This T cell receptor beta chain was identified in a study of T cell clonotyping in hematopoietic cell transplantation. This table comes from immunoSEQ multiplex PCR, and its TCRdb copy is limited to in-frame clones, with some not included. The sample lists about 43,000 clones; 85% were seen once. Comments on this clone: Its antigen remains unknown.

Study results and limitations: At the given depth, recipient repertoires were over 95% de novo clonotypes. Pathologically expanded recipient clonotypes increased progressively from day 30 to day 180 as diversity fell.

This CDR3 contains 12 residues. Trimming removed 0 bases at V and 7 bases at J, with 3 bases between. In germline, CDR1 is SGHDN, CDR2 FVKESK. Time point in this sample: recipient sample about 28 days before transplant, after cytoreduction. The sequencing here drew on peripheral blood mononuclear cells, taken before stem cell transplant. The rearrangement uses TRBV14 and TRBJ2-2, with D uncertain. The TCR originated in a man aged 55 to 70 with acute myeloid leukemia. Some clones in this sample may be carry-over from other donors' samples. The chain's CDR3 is CASSQDYGELFF. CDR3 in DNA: TGTGCCAGCAGCCAAGACTACGGGGAGCTGTTTTTT.